The subject of this entry is one TCR beta chain. What it binds is not known. Libraries were prepared by immunoSEQ multiplex PCR; TCRdb keeps only in-frame clonotypes and omits some of them. The table lists 150,000 to 200,000 clones, approximately 90% of them singletons. After removal of 2 bases from V and 1 base from J, the junction contained 2 bases not matched to a gene. Per the germline V gene, CDR1 is MDHEN and CDR2 is SYDVKM. The CDR3 runs 16 residues. The data belong to a study of T cell responses to AZD1222 COVID-19 vaccine. General observations from the study: Among spike-specific TCRs, nearly half reportedly target unmutated variant regions. Baseline antibody screening turned up just a handful of seropositive AZD1222 recipients.

Sequenced here: peripheral blood, sampled on day 0 of AZD1222 vaccination. The sequence was collected from an adult in good health. J is TRBJ2-2 and V is TRBV28; 9 bases map to TRBD1. The DNA for the CDR3 is TGTGCCAGCAGTTTAACAGGGGGCGGGAACACCGGGGAGCTGTTTTTT. Protein sequence: CASSLTGGGNTGELFF.